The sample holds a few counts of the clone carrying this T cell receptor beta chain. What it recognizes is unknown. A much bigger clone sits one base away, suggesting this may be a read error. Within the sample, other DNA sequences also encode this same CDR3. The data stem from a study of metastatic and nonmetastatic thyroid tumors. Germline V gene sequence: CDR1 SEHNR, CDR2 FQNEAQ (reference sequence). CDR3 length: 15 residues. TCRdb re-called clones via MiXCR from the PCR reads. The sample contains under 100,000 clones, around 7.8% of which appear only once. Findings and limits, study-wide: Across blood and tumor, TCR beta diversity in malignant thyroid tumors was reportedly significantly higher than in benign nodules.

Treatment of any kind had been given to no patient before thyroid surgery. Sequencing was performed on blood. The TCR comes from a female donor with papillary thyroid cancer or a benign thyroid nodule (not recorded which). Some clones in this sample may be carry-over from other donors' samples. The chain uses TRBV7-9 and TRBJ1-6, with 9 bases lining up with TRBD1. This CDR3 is CASSAATGGNSPLHF. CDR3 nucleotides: TGCGCCAGCAGCGCAGCAACAGGGGGCAATTCACCCCTCCACTTT.